This entry lists 7 T cell receptor beta chains sequenced from one sample in a study of CD8+CD57+ T cells in acquired aplastic anemia. Patients selected for sequencing had displayed CD8+CD57+ cell expansion by flow cytometry. The study profiled TCR beta VDJ and CDR3 using genomic DNA as template. TCRdb re-derived calls from the reads in MiXCR, one entry per CDR3 protein. The sample contains about half a million distinct CDR3 sequences, around 30% of which appear only once. The sequencing input was sorted CD4+, CD8+, or CD8+CD57+ T cells (not recorded which) from PBMCs. The receptors were sampled from a human donor with aplastic anemia.

Ten or more counts support this clonotype. The V call is TRBV7-9, the J call TRBJ2-7; 12 bases line up with TRBD2. Trimming cost V 5 bases and J 6 bases; bases outside gene matches: 11. CDR1 and CDR2 from the germline V gene are SEHNR and FQNEAQ (reference sequence). This CDR3 spans 16 amino acids. CDR3 residues: CASSRGLAGPWGEQYF. For the CDR3, the DNA is TGTGCCAGCAGCCGAGGACTAGCGGGGCCCTGGGGCGAGCAGTACTTC.

The V and J genes are TRBV10-3 and TRBJ2-7; 9 bases match TRBD1. The CDR3 is 14 residues long. V shed 4 bases, J shed 4 bases, and the junction held 5 bases outside the gene matches. CDR1 and CDR2 from the germline V gene are ENHRY and SYGVKD. CDR3 coding DNA: TGTGCCATCAGTGGGGGGACAGGGTCGTACGAGCAGTACTTC. This encodes CAISGGTGSYEQYF.

This chain connects TRBV15 to TRBJ1-5, with D perhaps matching TRBD1 (5 bases). CDR1 is LNHNV, CDR2 YYDKDF, per germline (reference sequence). Trimming pared 8 bases from V and 0 bases from J, leaving 8 bases between. CDR3 length: 13 amino acids. The CDR3 sequence is CATGADSNQPQHF. The DNA of the CDR3 is TGTGCCACCGGGGCAGATAGCAATCAGCCCCAGCATTTT.

The CDR3 bases are TGCAGCGTTGGTGGACAGTTGAACACTGAAGCTTTCTTT. Translation gives CSVGGQLNTEAFF. The V and J genes are TRBV29-1 and TRBJ1-1, with D perhaps TRBD1 (6 bases). V gave up 4 bases and J gave up 0 bases, with 9 bases separating them. Germline lookup yields CDR1 SQVTM and CDR2 ANQGSEA. CDR3 length: 13 residues.

Turning to this clonotype: A much bigger clone sits one base away, suggesting this may be a read error. J is TRBJ1-1 and V is TRBV19, with D tentatively TRBD1 (6 bases). This CDR3 has 12 residues. The germline V gene has CDR1 LNHDA and CDR2 SQIVND (reference sequence). CDR3 sequence (DNA): TGTGCCAGTAGAAGAACAGGGCCTGAAGCTTCCTTT. It yields the protein CASRRTGPEASF.

This clonotype was recorded many times. This chain links TRBV20-1 with TRBJ2-7; 7 nucleotides match TRBD2. Germline V gives CDR1 DFQATT, CDR2 SNEGSKA (reference sequence). The ends lost 6 bases at V and 2 bases at J; junction bases unmatched: 10. There are 14 residues in the CDR3. CDR3 bases: TGCAGTGCGGAATTAGCGGGCCCCCCCTACGAGCAGTACTTC. Translated, it gives CSAELAGPPYEQYF.

Remarks on this clonotype: One base away lies a much larger clone, so this may be a sequencing read error. The rearrangement links TRBV19 to TRBJ1-2; D not resolved. CDR1 and CDR2 (germline): LNHDA, SQIVND (reference sequence). This CDR3 is built from 13 residues. CDR3 loop: CASTLGDYYDYTF. CDR3 sequence (DNA): TGTGCCAGTACCCTCGGGGATTACTATGACTACACCTTC. Looking up the rest from reference TRBV19 and TRBJ1-2 gives the full variable domain: DGGITQSPKYLFRKEGQNVTLSCEQNLNHDAMYWYRQDPGQGLRLIYYSQIVNDFQKGDIAEGYSVSREKKESFPLTVTSAQKNPTAFYLCASTLGDYYDYTFGSGTRLTVV.